This T cell receptor (beta chain) was sequenced during a study of vaccination effects on CD4 cells after COVID-19 (dated by TCRdb to between 2021 and 2023). Background on the whole study: Two doses of either the BNT162b2 or the mRNA-1273 mRNA SARS-CoV-2 vaccine were administered to participants. SARS-CoV-2 spike-specific CD4+ TCR repertoires were compared before and after mRNA vaccination in COVID-19 convalescent patients and in infection-naive vaccine recipients. The full study included over 8 COVID-19 convalescent patients and a few SARS-CoV-2-naive healthy vaccine recipients. The Oncomine TCR Beta short-read assay on an Illumina iSeq 100 was used to sequence cultures from other donors in the study.

The germline V gene sets CDR1 to SGHDT and CDR2 to YYEEEE. V is reduced by 4 bases and J by 4 bases, leaving a spacing of 14 bases between them. The CDR3 sequence holds 14 residues, the cysteine and phenylalanine included. The read is trimmed to its CDR3 DNA, 42 bases read in frame from base 1. In the ViraFEST assay, PBMC were stimulated with viral peptide pools, and antigen-specific CD4+ T cell clonotypes were then identified by expansion using TCR sequencing. After around 11 days of culture, CD4+ T cells were isolated with the EasySep CD4+ T cell isolation kit. The absence of prior SARS-CoV-2 infection in healthy vaccine recipients was confirmed by negative nucleocapsid antibodies before and after vaccination. Some 2 million PBMC per well were cultured in IMDM with around 5% human AB serum, 10 IU/ml IL-2 and gentamicin, plus 10 ug/ml peptides. On days 3 and 7, half of the culture medium was replaced with fresh IL-2-containing medium. Unless noted otherwise, every peptide stimulation condition was cultured in triplicate wells. Using Ficoll-Paque Plus gradient centrifugation, PBMC were separated from whole blood and then either used fresh or cryopreserved at -140C. The overlapping peptide pools covered the spike proteins of SARS-CoV-2 as well as those of the common cold coronaviruses HCoV-NL63, HCoV-OC43 and HCoV-229E. Genomic DNA was extracted from cultured CD4+ T cells with the QIAamp micro DNA kit.

The table lists this clone with a few counts. This receptor's antigen is unknown. No much larger clone is present one base from it, and per-base qualities are unavailable. Findings and caveats that apply to the study as a whole: At late post-vaccination timepoints, both infection-induced and vaccine-induced clones showed marked clonal contraction, consistent with waning T cell responses. The study was limited by a small number of convalescent patients, and early post-infection timepoints were lacking. In healthy vaccine recipients, vaccine-induced clones were almost all SARS-CoV-2 mono-reactive, with only 1 of 255 being cross-reactive with common cold coronaviruses.

The library was made by the immunoSEQ multiplex PCR assay. TCR beta CDR3 sequencing was performed on DNA from the cultured, isolated CD4+ T cells. Per the authors' processing: Non-productive TCR sequences were removed, reads were trimmed to the CDR3 region, and CDR3s of at least 7 amino acids were retained. The MANAFEST web app was used to pick out antigen-specific clonotypes by comparing their expansion in peptide wells with that in reference cultures. To be called positive, a clone needed expansion at FDR<0.05 compared with the reference and with all other wells, an odds ratio greater than 5, and a frequency greater than 0.1% in two replicate wells. Cross-reactive clonotypes were defined as significantly expanded in SARS-CoV-2 spike wells and in at least one common cold coronavirus spike condition. CDR3 similarity was assessed by Levenshtein distance with the stringdist R package, and unrooted trees were built with ape in R 3.6.1. Not all clones reach the TCRdb copy of this immuneACCESS table, which keeps in-frame sequences only. Checked studies attribute under half of the gap to unresolved V genes and leave the rest unexplained. D and trimming come from the DNA, and the V and J calls and clone size come from that table. This sample is represented by some 28,000 clones; around 80% of them were singletons. The top ten clonotypes cover around 30% of the sample.

This TCR was sampled from a human donor who received a COVID-19 vaccine. Material: CD4+ T cells from PBMCs cultured with SARS-CoV-2 spike peptides, obtained before COVID-19 vaccination. Sample cell subset or site, as interpreted from the label and publication: SARS-CoV-2 spike overlapping peptide pool stimulation. The chain employs TRBV5-6 and TRBJ1-1; the best D guess is TRBD1, with 6 bases matching. In nucleotides, the sequence is TGTGCCAGCAGCGGGATGGGGGCGCGCACTGAAGCTTTCTTT. Protein translation: CASSGMGARTEAFF.